One sample yielded the 25 T cell receptor beta chains listed below, sequenced in a study of molecular identifiers for immune sequencing clone quantification (dated by TCRdb to between 2017 and 2018). Libraries were built with PCR. Data came from a NextSeq 500. In-frame beta chains were kept once TCRdb had trimmed the public reads at Q25 with fastp and called clones with MiXCR. Entries that share a CDR3 protein sequence are merged under the most common genes and DNA. The sample contains 85,000 to 130,000 distinct CDR3 sequences, around a third of them found a single time. 4% to 5% of the sample is taken by the ten largest. What was sequenced was naive CD8+ T cells from blood, with Jurkat cell RNA spiked in. Explained via the paper, the cell subset or site label denotes: FACS-sorted CD8+CD4-CCR7+CD45RA+ naive T cells. These receptor sequences come from a human donor in good health. Some libraries in this study had Jurkat cell RNA spiked in.

Details on this clonotype: Lacking the conserved final phenylalanine or tryptophan, this CDR3 likely reflects a read error. The chain couples TRBV11-3 to TRBJ2-7; no clear D. Germline lookup yields CDR1 SGHNT and CDR2 YENEEA. The CDR3 loop spans 13 amino acids. The DNA for the CDR3 is TGTGTCACACCCCCAAACGCGGCCTACGAGCAGTACTCC. Protein: CVTPPNAAYEQYS.

For this clonotype: A read error may produce the germline difference seen at one junction end. J is TRBJ2-7 and V is TRBV28; TRBD1 is a possible D gene (5 bases). CDR1 is MDHEN and CDR2 is SYDVKM in the germline V gene. The CDR3 runs to 16 residues. Here the CDR3 reads CASGLSRTGGTYEQYF. In nucleotides, the CDR3 is TGTGCCAGCGGTTTAAGCCGTACAGGTGGAACCTACGAGCAGTACTTC. Drawing the rest from reference TRBV28 and TRBJ2-7, the complete variable domain is DVKVTQSSRYLVKRTGEKVFLECVQDMDHENMFWYRQDPGLGLRLIYFSYDVKMKEKGDIPEGYSVSREKKERFSLILESASTNQTSMYLCASGLSRTGGTYEQYFGPGTRLTVT.

About this clonotype: A read error is possible here, since a much larger clone lies one base away. Because the CDR3 is missing its conserved closing phenylalanine or tryptophan, this is likely a read error. The chain recombines TRBV25-1 with TRBJ2-7; possible D gene TRBD1, 5 bases. The CDR3 sequence is 13 residues long. Germline CDR1 MGHDK, CDR2 SYGVNS. Trimming removed 7 bases at V and 2 bases at J, with 12 bases between. The CDR3 region is CASTEWGAYEQYY. The CDR3 DNA is TGTGCCAGCACCGAGTGGGGCGCCTACGAGCAGTACTAC.

This rearrangement joins TRBV11-2 to TRBJ2-7; perhaps TRBD1 as D (7 bases). Deletions cut 0 bases from V and 3 bases from J, with 12 bases between. Looked up from germline, CDR1 is SGHAT and CDR2 is FQNNGV. The CDR3 is 15 amino acids. The CDR3 is CASSLDPGGIYEQYF. As DNA, the CDR3 is TGTGCCAGCAGCTTAGATCCAGGGGGGATCTACGAGCAGTACTTC. The complete variable domain, with remaining parts taken from reference TRBV11-2 and TRBJ2-7, reads EAGVAQSPRYKIIEKRQSVAFWCNPISGHATLYWYQQILGQGPKLLIQFQNNGVVDDSQLPKDRFSAERLKGVDSTLKIQPAKLEDSAVYLCASSLDPGGIYEQYFGPGTRLTVT.

As regards this clonotype: This may arise from a read error, as a much more abundant clone is one base away. This chain connects TRBV6-2 or TRBV6-3 to TRBJ2-6, with D possibly matching TRBD1 (6 bases). This CDR3 is 19 amino acids long. Germline V gives CDR1 MNHEY, CDR2 SVGEGT. This chain's CDR3 is CASSYSPGEYLSGATVLTF. In DNA, the CDR3 is TGTGCCAGCAGTTACTCGCCAGGGGAATACCTCTCTGGGGCCACCGTCCTGACTTTC.

In regard to this clonotype: This clone may be a read error of a much larger clone one base away. The rearrangement links TRBV5-1 to TRBJ1-1, with D perhaps matching TRBD1 (5 bases). The CDR3 consists of 14 residues. Germline CDR1 is SGHRS and CDR2 is YFSETQ. V gave up 3 bases and J gave up 1 base, with 10 bases separating them. The CDR3 coding sequence is TGCGCCAGCAGCTCGACAGCCAAGAACACTGAAGCTTTCTTT. It yields the protein CASSSTAKNTEAFF.

The sample holds many counts of this clonotype. The J gene is TRBJ1-1, the V gene TRBV7-9, with D uncertain. V was clipped by 6 bases and J by 13 bases, with 18 bases between them. Germline CDR1 is SEHNR and CDR2 is FQNEAQ (reference sequence). The CDR3 is 12 residues long. The CDR3 here is CASRNLRALSFF. The CDR3 DNA is TGTGCCAGCAGGAACCTCCGGGCCCTGAGTTTCTTT.

The chain joins TRBV11-2 to TRBJ1-6; D uncertain. CDR3 length: 15 amino acids. V lost 5 bases and J lost 4, with 12 bases in between. CDR1 and CDR2 from the germline V gene are SGHAT and FQNNGV. The CDR3 protein is CASSPGRGYNSPLHF. In DNA form, the CDR3 reads TGTGCCAGCAGCCCAGGACGGGGTTATAATTCACCCCTCCACTTT.

A word on this clonotype: Compared with germline, one end of the junction differs, possibly owing to a read error. The chain carries TRBV7-2 and TRBJ2-5; TRBD2 might be the D (5 bases). Germline CDR1 reads SGHTA; CDR2 reads FQGNSA. The CDR3 runs 13 residues. CDR3 protein: CASSPGLEESQYF. CDR3 bases: TGTGCCAGCAGTCCTGGACTGGAAGAGAGCCAGTACTTC.

The chain couples TRBV18 to TRBJ2-2; D is undetermined. The germline V gene has CDR1 KGHSH and CDR2 LQKENI. The CDR3 length is 15 residues. The V end lost 4 bases, the J end lost 2 bases, and 11 bases lay between the germline ends. The CDR3 here is CASSHDGPNTGELFF. The CDR3 DNA sequence: TGTGCCAGCTCACACGATGGACCCAACACCGGGGAGCTGTTTTTT.

The sample holds one count of this clonotype. This chain uses TRBV18 with TRBJ2-4; 9 positions agree with TRBD2. Germline V gene data show CDR1 as KGHSH and CDR2 as LQKENI. This CDR3 comprises 20 residues. The junction had 20 bases not matched to a gene; V was cut back by 7 bases and J by 1 base. CDR3: CASYDFIAGEASWAKNIQYF. For the CDR3, the DNA is TGTGCCAGCTATGATTTTATAGCGGGAGAAGCCTCTTGGGCCAAAAACATTCAGTACTTC. The full variable domain, with the rest looked up from reference TRBV18 and TRBJ2-4, is NAGVMQNPRHLVRRRGQEARLRCSPMKGHSHVYWYRQLPEEGLKFMVYLQKENIIDESGMPKERFSAEFPKEGPSILRIQQVVRGDSAAYFCASYDFIAGEASWAKNIQYFGAGTRLSVL.

This clonotype has a handful of counts. The chain carries TRBV28 and TRBJ1-2, with TRBD1 matching 7 bases. The V segment lost 5 bases and the J segment 2 bases; nucleotides outside the gene matches: 8. The CDR3 runs to 15 residues. Germline assignment: CDR1 MDHEN and CDR2 SYDVKM. Written as DNA, the CDR3 is TGTGCCAGCAGTCCCGGGGACAGAGTAAACTATGGCTACACCTTC. It yields the protein CASSPGDRVNYGYTF.

On this clonotype: At one boundary the junction diverges from the germline segment, which might be a read error. The rearrangement joins TRBV5-1 to TRBJ2-3, with D perhaps TRBD1 (6 bases). The length of the CDR3 is 15 residues. Germline CDR1 SGHRS, CDR2 YFSETQ. CDR3 sequence (DNA): TGCGCCAGCAGCTTGGACAGGGCCGACACAGATACGCAGAATTTT. This sequence encodes CASSLDRADTDTQNF.

This clonotype was recorded many times. The chain uses TRBV2 and TRBJ2-7; 10 bases align to TRBD1. The V segment lost 5 bases and the J segment 5 bases; nucleotides outside the gene matches: 9. Germline CDR1 reads SNHLY; CDR2 reads FYNNEI. The length of the CDR3 is 15 residues. CDR3 sequence: CASSSRQGALDEQYF. DNA of the CDR3: TGTGCCAGCAGTTCCCGACAGGGGGCGCTGGACGAGCAGTACTTC.

As for this clonotype: A read error may produce the germline difference seen at one junction end. The chain uses TRBV10-3 and TRBJ2-1, with 9 bases lining up with TRBD2. The CDR3 length is 15 residues. The germline V gene encodes CDR1 ENHRY and CDR2 SYGVKD. In DNA, the CDR3 is TGTGCCATCAGCCCGACTAGCGGAGAATACAGTGAGCAGTTCTTC. Its translation is CAISPTSGEYSEQFF.

The chain combines TRBV28 with TRBJ2-3; 11 bases fit TRBD2. The CDR3 is 16 amino acids. The ends lost 4 bases at V and 4 bases at J; junction bases unmatched: 7. CDR1 MDHEN and CDR2 SYDVKM come from the germline V gene. CDR3 loop: CASSSGLAGPPDTQYF. The DNA of the CDR3 is TGTGCCAGCAGTTCCGGACTAGCGGGTCCCCCAGATACGCAGTATTTT. The full variable domain, completed using reference TRBV28 and TRBJ2-3, is DVKVTQSSRYLVKRTGEKVFLECVQDMDHENMFWYRQDPGLGLRLIYFSYDVKMKEKGDIPEGYSVSREKKERFSLILESASTNQTSMYLCASSSGLAGPPDTQYFGPGTRLTVL.

This clonotype has just a few counts. CDR3 in DNA: TGTGCCAGCAGCCATACCGTGCCCTACGGCTCTGGGGCCAACGTCCTGACTTTC. Translated: CASSHTVPYGSGANVLTF. The chain joins TRBV7-2 to TRBJ2-6, with unresolved D. CDR3 length: 18 amino acids. CDR1 SGHTA and CDR2 FQGNSA come from the germline V gene. The V and J ends lost 5 bases and 0 bases respectively, with 17 bases between them.

Remarks on this clonotype: The CDR3 does not end in the conserved phenylalanine or tryptophan, so this is likely a read error. The chain joins TRBV6-2 or TRBV6-3 to TRBJ2-1; D may be TRBD2 (6 bases). Trimming left V 7 bases short and J 4 bases short, with 8 bases between. This CDR3 has 12 amino acids. From germline, CDR1 is MNHEY and CDR2 SVGEGT. The CDR3, as DNA: TGTGCCAGCACGGGGGTTTACAATGAGCAGTTCTCC. Its translation: CASTGVYNEQFS.

A few counts support this clonotype. The chain links TRBV4-3 to TRBJ2-1; 8 bases map to TRBD2. Trimming removed 0 bases from V and 4 bases from J; junction bases left unmatched: 2. Germline CDR1 is LGHNA and CDR2 is YSLEER. The CDR3 is made up of 15 amino acids. In DNA, the CDR3 is TGCGCCAGCAGCCAAGAAACTAGCGGATACAATGAGCAGTTCTTC. Its protein product is CASSQETSGYNEQFF.

In this sample, this clonotype turned up many times. V and J are TRBV7-6 and TRBJ2-3; 12 positions agree with TRBD2. CDR1 is SGHVS, CDR2 FNYEAQ, per germline. The length of the CDR3 is 15 residues. J gave up 4 bases and V 6 bases, and 5 bases lay outside the gene matches. The CDR3 DNA is TGTGCCAGCAGTCTAGCGGGAGGGCCCCCAGATACGCAGTATTTT. It yields the protein CASSLAGGPPDTQYF.

The V call is TRBV5-6, the J call TRBJ2-5, with D perhaps TRBD1 (5 bases). Germline CDR1 and CDR2: SGHDT and YYEEEE. The CDR3 contains 16 residues. V lost 0 bases to trimming and J lost 1 base, with 13 bases between them. In DNA, the CDR3 is TGTGCCAGCAGCTTGGAAAAGGGGTACGGCCAAGAGACCCAGTACTTC. Encoded protein: CASSLEKGYGQETQYF.

This clonotype showed up just a few times. This chain joins TRBV7-9 and TRBJ2-7; 9 bases are shared with TRBD2. V gave up 5 bases and J gave up 5 bases; unmatched junction bases: 19. The CDR3 totals 18 residues. Germline V gene data show CDR1 as SEHNR and CDR2 as FQNEAQ (reference sequence). In nucleotides, the CDR3 is TGTGCCAGCAGCAGACGACTGAAGGTAGCGGGAGTGGAGGACGAGCAGTACTTC. Residues: CASSRRLKVAGVEDEQYF.

The chain recombines TRBV25-1 with TRBJ2-2; a possible D gene is TRBD1 (5 bases). This CDR3 is built from 15 residues. CDR1 is MGHDK and CDR2 is SYGVNS in the germline V gene. Trimming took off 8 bases at V and 6 bases at J, with 19 bases between the two ends. CDR3 loop: CASLWTPKKAGELFF. The CDR3 DNA reads TGTGCCAGCTTGTGGACACCCAAAAAAGCCGGGGAGCTGTTTTTT. The variable domain in full, completed from reference TRBV25-1 and TRBJ2-2, reads EADIYQTPRYLVIGTGKKITLECSQTMGHDKMYWYQQDPGMELHLIHYSYGVNSTEKGDLSSESTVSRIRTEHFPLTLESARPSHTSQYLCASLWTPKKAGELFFGEGSRLTVL.

Worth noting for this clonotype: Just one base apart from a much larger clone, this may be a read error. The chain couples TRBV20-1 to TRBJ2-7; TRBD1 matches at 7 bases. CDR3 length equals 14 residues. In germline, CDR1 is DFQATT, CDR2 SNEGSKA (reference sequence). The CDR3 coding sequence is TGCAGTGCGAGTGGGGACAGCAACTCCTACGAGCAGGACTTC. It encodes CSASGDSNSYEQDF.

Points on this clonotype: This clone may be a read error of a much larger clone one base away. CDR3 nucleotides: TGTGCCAGCAGCTTAGGGGCTTCTAGCGGATATTTT. This gives the protein CASSLGASSGYF. The V call is TRBV7-8, the J call TRBJ2-3, with 7 bases lining up with TRBD2. Germline trimming cut 1 base from V and 15 bases from J; bases unmatched to any gene: 7. From germline, CDR1 is SGHVS and CDR2 FQNEAQ. The CDR3 length is 12 residues.